The next 8 T cell receptor beta chains were all read from a single sample in a study of Ad26.COV2.S vaccination and SARS-CoV-2 variants. Assay: immunoSEQ multiplex PCR; the TCRdb copy retains only in-frame clones and omits some. The top ten hold nearly 1.5% of the sample, which has roughly 700,000 clones, 80% to 90% seen once. Treatment indicated: around 19 received Ad26.COV2.S at low or high dose, single or two shots; five or six received placebo; per-sample allocation not given. After the first vaccine or placebo injection, samples were drawn on day 63. This specimen was peripheral blood, taken in a trial of Ad26.COV2.S vaccine versus placebo. These TCRs come from a person aged 18-60 years who received the Ad26.COV2.S COVID-19 vaccine or a placebo.

This chain connects TRBV6-5 to TRBJ2-7; possibly TRBD1 for D (5 bases). CDR3 length: 15 amino acids. Trimming took 4 bases from V and 3 from J, leaving 16 bases between them. The V gene's germline CDR1 is MNHEY and CDR2 SVGAGI. CDR3 DNA: TGTGCCAGCAGTTCACAGGCGTTCCTCCTCTACGAGCAGTACTTC. Amino acid sequence: CASSSQAFLLYEQYF.

This chain uses TRBV30 with TRBJ1-5, with 9 bases fitting TRBD1. Germline V gives CDR1 GTSNPN, CDR2 SVGIG (reference sequence). V was pared by 5 bases and J by 3 bases, with 5 bases of the junction left unmatched. This CDR3 has 14 residues. The CDR3 region has the DNA TGTGCCTGGTCACAGGGGGCGGACAATCAGCCCCAGCATTTT. Residues: CAWSQGADNQPQHF.

The chain joins TRBV10-3 to TRBJ1-1; possible D gene TRBD1, 6 bases. Germline CDR1 and CDR2: ENHRY and SYGVKD. The CDR3 consists of 14 residues. The V end lost 4 bases, the J end lost 2 bases, and 11 bases lay between the germline ends. The CDR3 nucleotides are TGTGCCATCAGTGGAGGACAGAGAAACACTGAAGCTTTCTTT. This codes for CAISGGQRNTEAFF.

The chain employs TRBV10-3 and TRBJ1-4; 7 nucleotides agree with TRBD1. Trimming took 6 bases from V and 6 from J; bases not matched to a gene: 4. Germline lookup yields CDR1 ENHRY and CDR2 SYGVKD. The CDR3 sequence is 13 residues long. CDR3: CAIRTGTDEKLFF. In DNA form, the CDR3 reads TGTGCCATCAGGACCGGGACAGATGAAAAACTGTTTTTT.

V usage is TRBV5-1 and J usage is TRBJ1-4; D possibly corresponds to TRBD1 (6 bases). Germline-derived CDR1 and CDR2 are SGHRS and YFSETQ. CDR3 size: 14 residues. The V gene lost 4 bases and the J gene lost 7 bases, with 14 bases spanning the gap. The CDR3 here is CASSVPDSFEKLFF. CDR3 DNA sequence: TGCGCCAGCAGCGTCCCGGACAGTTTTGAAAAACTGTTTTTT.

The genes are TRBV7-9 and TRBJ1-1; weak D call: TRBD1 (6 bases). V was cut by 3 bases and J by 4 bases, with 9 bases left in between. Germline V lookup: CDR1 SEHNR, CDR2 FQNEAQ (reference sequence). The CDR3 loop spans 13 amino acids. This CDR3 is CASSFQGSTEAFF. In DNA, the CDR3 is TGTGCCAGCAGCTTTCAGGGGAGCACTGAAGCTTTCTTT.

The chain employs TRBV3-1 (or the pseudogene TRBV3-2) and TRBJ2-1; TRBD2 agrees at 10 bases. The junction had 9 bases not matched to a gene; V was cut back by 4 bases and J by 0 bases. This CDR3 spans 18 amino acids. The germline gives CDR1 LGHDT, CDR2 YNNKEL (reference sequence). The CDR3 region has the DNA TGTGCCAGCAGCCGGGGTCTAGCGGGAGTCTACTCCTACAATGAGCAGTTCTTC. Residues: CASSRGLAGVYSYNEQFF.

In this sample, this clone turned up many times. The chain recombines TRBV30 with TRBJ2-1; 10 bases are shared with TRBD2. J was trimmed by 6 bases and V by 5 bases; bases with no gene match: 10. The germline CDR1 and CDR2 sequences are GTSNPN and SVGIG (reference sequence). The CDR3 runs 15 residues. The CDR3 DNA is TGTGCCTGGTCCCCCCTAGCGGGAGCGACCAATGAGCAGTTCTTC. Translation gives CAWSPLAGATNEQFF.